The entry below gives a single TCR beta chain sequence along with its context. The target of this receptor is not known. The record has no base qualities; no much larger clone is one base away. V gives up 6 bases and J gives up 2 bases, and the segment between their germline ends measures 14 bases. Including cysteine and phenylalanine, the CDR3 has 15 amino acids. Of all the DNA, just the CDR3 is kept, 45 bases in frame from base 1. CDR1 MNHEY and CDR2 SVGAGI are derived from the germline V gene. The data are from a study of T cell responses to AZD1222 COVID-19 vaccine (dated by TCRdb to the early 2020s). General notes on the study: TCR sequencing was performed for roughly 250 trial participants, of whom about 210 were given two doses of AZD1222 and approximately 25 were given two doses of MenACWY control vaccine. Trial participants were enrolled by age into 18-55, 56-69 and 70-plus year subgroups, with roughly 150, 30 and 60 TCR-sequenced participants respectively. The full study reports these points: Participants were mostly white British, with more females than males. The authors suggested clonal diversity may have been underestimated. Conclusions about previously exposed vaccinees are limited because only a handful of AZD1222 recipients were SARS-CoV-2 seropositive at baseline. Nearly half of unique spike-specific TCRs reportedly recognized epitopes outside regions mutated in the B.1.351 and B.1.1.7 variants. The 56-69-year group was small, and its depth increase did not reach significance, likely because of low power. Because no samples from the day 14 peak response were available, repertoires could be characterized only after the peak T cell response. After two AZD1222 doses, both the breadth and the depth of spike-specific TCRs were significantly higher than at day 0 and than in MenACWY recipients. The vaccine-associated CD4 TCRs covered the entire spike protein, and the dominant responses fell in regions 160-218 and 743-854.

What the time point label conveys for this sample: about 28 days (+/-7) after the second vaccine dose. Because spike-specific TCR depth and breadth did not differ between the two schedules, AZD1222 recipients who got a second dose at roughly 4 weeks were pooled with those who got a second dose at roughly 12 weeks. Samples from vaccinated people were obtained from the UK trials COV001 and COV002, which included a single-blind randomized controlled phase 2/3 trial of AZD1222 (ChAdOx1 nCoV-19) in healthy adults. For TCRbeta chain sequencing, PBMC samples were collected from trial participants at day 0 and at day 28 after the second dose. The CDR3 regions of human TCRbeta chains were subjected to immunosequencing. Turning to the authors' computational methods: TCRs in the repertoires were compared against a reference library of SARS-CoV-2-specific TCRs that had been generated with the MIRA antigen-specificity platform. Breadth meant the fraction of unique TCRs that were SARS-CoV-2-associated, whereas depth meant the fraction of total T cells that were SARS-CoV-2-associated. Using the MIRA data, every spike-specific TCR was mapped to the spike region that the TCR reacted to and assigned to either a CD4 or a CD8 class. Log10-transformed breadth and depth values were compared by one-way ANOVA with Sidak's multiple comparisons tests. This immuneACCESS table, as held by TCRdb, lists in-frame sequences with V and J called but not all clones. Of the missing ones, under half trace to an unresolved V gene in checked studies; the others have no known cause. V, J and clone size reflect that table, while D and trimming were determined from the DNA. A total of over 85,000 clones appear in this sample, approximately 94% of them only once. The ten largest clones add up to about 3% of the sample.

The V and J genes are TRBV6-5 and TRBJ1-5; tentative D gene TRBD1, with 5 bases matching. This sample comprised peripheral blood, obtained 28 days after the second AZD1222 dose. This receptor was taken from an adult who received the AZD1222 COVID-19 vaccine. The nucleotides read TGTGCCAGCAGAGATGCCGGGGCGGGCAATCAGCCCCAGCATTTT. This encodes CASRDAGAGNQPQHF.